This TCR beta chain was sequenced in a study of cytomegalovirus exposure and HLA in healthy donors. The PCR contained 60 Vbeta and 13 Jbeta primers. As originally analysed: In a later analysis, of some 80 million unique beta chains, 9 million to 11 million appeared in at least two donors. Profiling relied on immunoSEQ multiplex PCR, and the TCRdb table lists in-frame clones only, not all of them. V and J calls and clone size are those listed in that table; D and trimming were worked out from the DNA. The sample holds more than 150,000 clones, about 81% seen once. Broader study findings: Three CMV-associated chains proved CMV antigen-specific in vitro. One variant, a missense change in DCLRE1C, was linked in a later analysis to TCR beta V- and J-gene trimming.

Concerning this clone itself: Its antigen is as yet unknown.

The sample taken for sequencing was PBMCs. The source of this sequence is a woman younger than 45 in good health and CMV-seronegative.

CDR3 DNA: TGCGCCAGCAGCTTACCTCCCCAGGGGGGCTACGAGCAGTACTTC. Its translation: CASSLPPQGGYEQYF. V is TRBV4-1 and J is TRBJ2-7, with D perhaps TRBD1 (7 bases). The CDR3 runs to 15 residues. V was pared by 5 bases and J by 3 bases, with 17 bases between. CDR1 MGHRA and CDR2 YSYEKL come from the germline V gene.